This is a list of T cell receptor beta chains from one sample in a study of T-cell memory formation after mild COVID-19. TCRdb fed the 5' RACE reads into MiXCR, producing one record per CDR3 protein. The table lists about 250,000 distinct CDR3 sequences, roughly 17% of them singletons. Material for sequencing was PBMCs or a T cell subset sorted from them (not recorded which). The receptors stem from a man younger than 35 who had mild COVID-19 (a few samples of this study predate the infection). Cell type and time point are not known. CDR3s include the opening cysteine and the closing phenylalanine or tryptophan. The D gene is left open where the match is weak. Clone size is given for some rows only: seen once, a few or many times, or a class if the clone is expanded.

abundance	d_gene	v_gene	j_gene	len	CDR3nt	CDR3aa
few	TRBD1	TRBV5-1	TRBJ1-4	14	TGCGCCAGCAGCGGGACAGGGGTCCAGGAAAAACTGTTTTTT	CASSGTGVQEKLFF
NA	TRBD1	TRBV10-3	TRBJ2-7	14	TGTGCCATCAGGAGACAGGGGGTGGTCTACGAGCAGTACTTC	CAIRRQGVVYEQYF
NA	TRBD2	TRBV5-1	TRBJ2-5	16	TGCGCCAGCTCATTGGAACGGGCTAGCGGGATCGAGACCCAGTACTTC	CASSLERASGIETQYF
NA	NA	TRBV6-2/TRBV6-3	TRBJ1-4	14	TGTGCCAGCACCAGTGGCCCGCTTGGAGAAAAACTGTTTTTT	CASTSGPLGEKLFF
NA	NA	TRBV7-2	TRBJ1-5	14	TGTGCCAGCAGCTTAGAGAGTTCCAATCAGCCCCAGCATTTT	CASSLESSNQPQHF
many	TRBD1	TRBV20-1	TRBJ2-5	14	TGCAGTGCCAACCGGGACAGTCATCAAGAGACCCAGTACTTC	CSANRDSHQETQYF
few	NA	TRBV7-2	TRBJ1-1	11	TGTGCCAGCAGCTTAGCGGGTTTGTCTTTCTTT	CASSLAGLSFF
few	NA	TRBV4-1	TRBJ2-2	14	TGCGCCAGCAGCAAGACAGCGAACACCGGGGAGCTGTTTTTT	CASSKTANTGELFF
many	NA	TRBV7-2	TRBJ2-2	17	TGTGCCAGCAGCTTAGATTTATTGCAGGCGCAACTCGGGGAGCTGTTTTTT	CASSLDLLQAQLGELFF
few	TRBD2	TRBV20-1	TRBJ2-1	14	TGCAGTGCTGGCCAGCGGGGGTCCCAGAATGAGCAGTTCTTC	CSAGQRGSQNEQFF
NA	TRBD1	TRBV29-1	TRBJ2-1	10	TGCAGCGCTTGGGACAGGGGTGCGTTCTTC	CSAWDRGAFF
NA	TRBD1	TRBV6-6	TRBJ2-1	16	TGTGCCAGCAGTTACTCGAGCAGGGGGCATTACAATGAGCAGTTCTTC	CASSYSSRGHYNEQFF
NA	TRBD1	TRBV5-5	TRBJ1-6	17	TGTGCCAGCAGCTTGTTACACGGGACAGGGGGAAATTCACCCCTCCACTTT	CASSLLHGTGGNSPLHF
NA	TRBD2	TRBV6-2/TRBV6-3	TRBJ2-1	15	TGTGCCAGCAGTTTTCGGACTAGCGGGGTCAATGAGCAGTTCTTC	CASSFRTSGVNEQFF
few	NA	TRBV2	TRBJ1-1	13	TGTGCCAGCAGTGCCGGGGTTCACACTGAAGCTTTCTTT	CASSAGVHTEAFF
few	NA	TRBV20-1	TRBJ1-6	16	TGCAGTGCTCGGGTTGGTGGGCTGAAGAATAATTCACCCCTCCACTTT	CSARVGGLKNNSPLHF
many	TRBD2	TRBV19	TRBJ2-1	17	TGTGCCAGTAGTATAGGACCGACTAGCGGGGACTACAATGAGCAGTTCTTC	CASSIGPTSGDYNEQFF
NA	TRBD2	TRBV20-1	TRBJ2-1	17	TGCAGTGCTAGCGGGCTAGCGGGGACCACCGGGGGCAATGAGCAGTTCTTC	CSASGLAGTTGGNEQFF
NA	NA	TRBV24-1	TRBJ2-1	14	TGTGCCACCAGTGACTTGGGCCTCGCCAATGAGCAGTTCTTC	CATSDLGLANEQFF
many	NA	TRBV5-1	TRBJ2-1	14	TGCGCCAGCAGCTTGTACCAGGGTAGGAATGAGCAGTTCTTC	CASSLYQGRNEQFF
few	NA	TRBV4-2	TRBJ2-1	14	TGTGCCAGCAGCCAAGACGGGACTTTTAATGAGCAGTTCTTC	CASSQDGTFNEQFF
NA	NA	TRBV10-1	TRBJ2-7	14	TGCGCCAGCAGTGAGTTCGGCGGTACCTACGAGCAGTACTTC	CASSEFGGTYEQYF
NA	NA	TRBV7-3	TRBJ2-3	14	TGTGCCTCCCAGGGGGGGCTGGGCACAGATACGCAGTATTTT	CASQGGLGTDTQYF
few	NA	TRBV20-1	TRBJ1-2	13	TGCAGTGCTAGAGATAGGGGCAGTTATGGCTACACCTTC	CSARDRGSYGYTF
NA	TRBD1	TRBV6-4	TRBJ2-7	15	TGTGCCAGCTCCCTAGAATCGACAGGGGTTTACGAGCAGTACTTC	CASSLESTGVYEQYF
NA	NA	TRBV7-8	TRBJ1-1	14	TGTGCCAGCAGCTTTGGGGCCGGGAACACTGAAGCTTTCTTT	CASSFGAGNTEAFF
NA	NA	TRBV6-2/TRBV6-3	TRBJ2-3	14	TGTGCCAGCAGCCTCCAGGGGCCCGGGGATACGCAGTATTTT	CASSLQGPGDTQYF
few	TRBD1	TRBV12-3/TRBV12-4	TRBJ2-1	16	TGTGCCAGCAGTTCTCTTTGGGACAGGGGGGTCAATGAGCAGTTCTTC	CASSSLWDRGVNEQFF
few	NA	TRBV7-8	TRBJ2-5	13	TGTGCCAGCAGAACCGGGGCAAAAGAGACCCAGTACTTC	CASRTGAKETQYF
few	NA	TRBV6-6	TRBJ1-2	13	TGTGCCAGCAGACCTAGGGGGGATTATGGCTACACCTTC	CASRPRGDYGYTF
NA	TRBD1	TRBV28	TRBJ1-4	16	TGTGCCAGCAGTCCAATGGGGGGAGGGACAGGGGTGAAACTGTTTTTT	CASSPMGGGTGVKLFF
NA	NA	TRBV20-1	TRBJ1-5	14	TGCAGTGCAGTCAGCACAAATAGCAATCAGCCCCAGCATTTT	CSAVSTNSNQPQHF
few	NA	TRBV18	TRBJ1-2	12	TGTGCCAGCTCACCGACACTGGGGGGCTACACCTTC	CASSPTLGGYTF
NA	NA	TRBV6-1	TRBJ1-2	15	TGTGCCAGCAGTGAAGAAGCAGGTTTAAACTATGGCTACACCTTC	CASSEEAGLNYGYTF
NA	NA	TRBV4-3	TRBJ2-7	15	TGCGCCAGCAGCAAAGACAGGTTCCCTCGCTACGAGCAGTACTTC	CASSKDRFPRYEQYF
NA	TRBD1	TRBV24-1	TRBJ1-5	14	TGTGCCACCAGTGACAACAGGGGCGGTCAGCCCCAGCATTTT	CATSDNRGGQPQHF
many	NA	TRBV7-9	TRBJ2-3	16	TGTGCCAGCAGGGCGAAAAGGCAGGGGAATGCAGATACGCAGTATTTT	CASRAKRQGNADTQYF
few	NA	TRBV5-1	TRBJ2-1	15	TGCGCCAGCAGCTTGGAGTGGGCGGGGTTGAATGAGCAGTTCTTC	CASSLEWAGLNEQFF
NA	TRBD1	TRBV6-6	TRBJ2-3	15	TGTGCCAGCAGTTATTTTCAGGGGGCGAAAGATACGCAGTATTTT	CASSYFQGAKDTQYF
few	NA	TRBV5-6	TRBJ1-1	13	TGTGCCAGCAGCTTGGTGGGGGCACCTGAAGCTTTCTTT	CASSLVGAPEAFF
NA	TRBD2	TRBV20-1	TRBJ2-3	15	TGCAGTGCTAAGGCCGGGGGGGCCGGGACAGATACGCAGTATTTT	CSAKAGGAGTDTQYF
NA	NA	TRBV6-5	TRBJ2-5	13	TGTGCCAGCACCCTCGCCGGTACTGAGACCCAGTACTTC	CASTLAGTETQYF
many	NA	TRBV12-3/TRBV12-4	TRBJ2-2	11	TGTGCCAGCAGTCGGGCCGGGGAGCTGTTTTTT	CASSRAGELFF
few	NA	TRBV5-1	TRBJ1-2	16	TGCGCCAGCAGCTTGGCCGGGCAGGGGAGGTACTATGGCTACACCTTC	CASSLAGQGRYYGYTF
once	TRBD1	TRBV7-3	TRBJ1-2	15	TGTGCCAGCAGCCCATCCGGGACAGACTTCTATGGCTACACCTTC	CASSPSGTDFYGYTF
few	NA	TRBV5-1	TRBJ1-1	15	TGCGCCAGCAGCTTGGGGGTGACAGGAAACACTGAAGCTTTCTTT	CASSLGVTGNTEAFF
NA	NA	TRBV6-6	TRBJ1-5	16	TGTGCCAGCAGTGGGTCCAGGGATCATAGCAATCAGCCCCAGCATTTT	CASSGSRDHSNQPQHF
few	TRBD1	TRBV20-1	TRBJ1-4	15	TGCAGTGCTAGAGGAGCCCAGGGGGCTAATGAAAAACTGTTTTTT	CSARGAQGANEKLFF
few	TRBD1	TRBV5-1	TRBJ1-6	14	TGCGCCAGCAGCTCGGGACAGAATAATTCACCCCTCCACTTT	CASSSGQNNSPLHF
NA	TRBD2	TRBV7-7	TRBJ2-5	16	TGTGCCAGCAGCTTCCTAGCGGGGGGGTTTTTAGAGACCCAGTACTTC	CASSFLAGGFLETQYF
NA	NA	TRBV7-9	TRBJ2-3	16	TGTGCCAGCAGCCCCATCATTGAACAGGGCCCAGATACGCAGTATTTT	CASSPIIEQGPDTQYF
few	NA	TRBV4-1	TRBJ2-3	16	TGCGCCAGCAGCCAAGTTGGCGCCTCGACGCCAGATACGCAGTATTTT	CASSQVGASTPDTQYF
NA	TRBD1	TRBV6-5	TRBJ1-4	15	TGTGCCAGCAGTTACTCTGGGACAGGGTGGGAAAAACTGTTTTTT	CASSYSGTGWEKLFF
few	NA	TRBV19	TRBJ2-7	14	TGTGCCAGTAGTATAGTAGGCGGAACCTACGAGCAGTACTTC	CASSIVGGTYEQYF